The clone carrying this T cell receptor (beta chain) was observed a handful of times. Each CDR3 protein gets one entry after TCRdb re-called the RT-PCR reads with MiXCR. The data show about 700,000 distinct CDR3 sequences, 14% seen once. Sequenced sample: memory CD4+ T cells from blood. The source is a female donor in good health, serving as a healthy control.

The CDR3 spells CASSQAIPREKLFF. The DNA of the CDR3 is TGCGCCAGCAGCCAAGCCATCCCCCGGGAAAAACTGTTTTTT. This chain joins TRBV4-1 and TRBJ1-4; D not certain. Looked up from germline, CDR1 is MGHRA and CDR2 is YSYEKL. The V and J ends lost 1 base and 8 bases respectively, with 11 bases between them. The CDR3 is 14 amino acids.